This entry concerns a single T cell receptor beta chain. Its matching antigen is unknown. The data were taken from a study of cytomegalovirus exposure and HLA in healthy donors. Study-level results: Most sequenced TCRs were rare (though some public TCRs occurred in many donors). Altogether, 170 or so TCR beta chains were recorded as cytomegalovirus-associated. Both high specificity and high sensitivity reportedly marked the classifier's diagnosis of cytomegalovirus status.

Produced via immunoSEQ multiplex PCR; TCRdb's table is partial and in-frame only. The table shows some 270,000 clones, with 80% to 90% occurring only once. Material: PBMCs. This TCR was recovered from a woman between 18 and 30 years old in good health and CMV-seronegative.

CDR3 nucleotide sequence: TGTGCCAGCAGCTTATGGCCTAGGTACTATGGCTACACCTTC. Translated, it gives CASSLWPRYYGYTF. The chain has TRBV7-2 and TRBJ1-2; no reliable D call. The CDR3 totals 14 residues. V was cut by 2 bases and J by 3 bases, with 10 bases left in between. Per germline, CDR1 SGHTA and CDR2 FQGNSA.